The source of this T cell receptor beta chain is a study of response to subunit inactivated influenza vaccine. The study, taken as a whole, reports: The authors suggested that few new T cells are recruited per seasonal influenza vaccination.

TCRdb reanalysed the RT-PCR reads using MiXCR and keeps one entry per CDR3 protein. Of 150,000 or so distinct CDR3 sequences detected, 9.5% to 12% appear once; the ten largest clones hold roughly 33%. This clonotype was seen more than once but under ten times. Its target is not known. The TCR sequence derives from a man aged 50 to 69 who received an inactivated influenza vaccine. The specimen was CD8+ T cells sorted from PBMCs, collected less than 30 months after vaccination.

The CDR3 DNA reads as TGCGCCAGCAGCTTGTCTGTGAACACTGAAGCTTTCTTT. This translates into CASSLSVNTEAFF. The V gene is TRBV5-1, the J gene TRBJ1-1; D not certain. The CDR3 covers 13 residues. Per the germline V gene, CDR1 is SGHRS and CDR2 is YFSETQ. V lost 1 base and J 0 bases, leaving 4 bases between the germline ends. The full variable domain, rest sourced from reference TRBV5-1 and TRBJ1-1, is KAGVTQTPRYLIKTRGQQVTLSCSPISGHRSVSWYQQTPGQGLQFLFEYFSETQRNKGNFPGRFSGRQFSNSRSEMNVSTLELGDSALYLCASSLSVNTEAFFGQGTRLTVV.